One and the same sample provided the 7 T cell receptor beta chains below, sequenced in a study of T cells in Graves' hyperthyroidism and ophthalmopathy. Amplification yielded TCR beta CDR3 regions, with RNA transcripts as the source. The HTBI primer set drove a first-round RT-PCR of the TCR CDR3. TCRdb re-derived calls from the multiplex PCR reads in MiXCR, one entry per CDR3 protein. The sample consists of approximately 400,000 distinct CDR3 sequences, 13% of them appearing once. The sample comprised blood. The source of these receptors is a man in his thirties or forties with Graves' hyperthyroidism that later progressed to Graves' ophthalmopathy.

This clonotype was counted ten times or more. This chain links TRBV10-3 with TRBJ2-5; possibly TRBD1 for D (5 bases). V lost 11 bases and J lost 5, with 24 bases in between. Germline V CDR1 and CDR2: ENHRY, SYGVKD. This CDR3 is built from 15 residues. The chain's CDR3 is CAASKSTGSLETQYF. Written as DNA, the CDR3 is TGTGCCGCGAGCAAGAGCACAGGCTCCTTGGAGACCCAGTACTTC.

This clonotype showed up many times. This rearrangement joins TRBV12-3 or TRBV12-4 to TRBJ1-1; TRBD1 is a possible D gene (6 bases). Trimming pared 5 bases from V and 0 bases from J, leaving 19 bases between. CDR3 length: 17 residues. The CDR3 is CASSRPSRGLMNTEAFF. In DNA form, the CDR3 reads TGTGCCAGCAGTCGGCCTTCCAGGGGACTCATGAACACTGAAGCTTTCTTT.

This clonotype came up a few times. This chain joins TRBV7-9 and TRBJ1-4, with TRBD1 matching 9 bases. J gave up 7 bases and V 5 bases, and 8 bases lay outside the gene matches. The CDR3 loop spans 15 amino acids. The germline V gene has CDR1 SEHNR and CDR2 FQNEAQ (reference sequence). The CDR3 coding sequence is TGTGCCAGCAGCCTCGGGACAGGGAGGGTTGAAAAACTGTTTTTT. Translating it yields CASSLGTGRVEKLFF.

Only a few counts were recorded for this clonotype. The rearrangement uses TRBV10-3 and TRBJ1-5, with D possibly being TRBD1 (6 bases). Germline CDR1 is ENHRY and CDR2 is SYGVKD. V was shortened by 6 bases and J by 0 bases, with 6 bases between the two germline ends. CDR3 length: 13 amino acids. The CDR3, as DNA: TGTGCCATCAGGGACAGTAGCAATCAGCCCCAGCATTTT. Translated, it gives CAIRDSSNQPQHF.

The V call is TRBV29-1, the J call TRBJ1-4; D unresolved. The CDR3 has 14 residues. The germline V and J ends were trimmed by 3 bases and 0 bases, with 8 bases remaining between them. Looked up from germline, CDR1 is SQVTM and CDR2 is ANQGSEA. The CDR3, as DNA: TGCAGCGTTGATTCTCCTTCAACTAATGAAAAACTGTTTTTT. Its protein product is CSVDSPSTNEKLFF.

A word on this clonotype: This may be a read error, as it is one base from a much larger clone. The rearrangement joins TRBV2 to TRBJ2-2, with TRBD1 matching 10 bases. The CDR3 extends over 15 amino acids. Trimming cost V 6 bases and J 8 bases; bases outside gene matches: 9. The germline V gene encodes CDR1 SNHLY and CDR2 FYNNEI. This CDR3 is CASRKGQGLLGELFF. Here the CDR3 DNA reads TGTGCCAGCAGAAAGGGACAGGGGTTATTGGGGGAGCTGTTTTTT.

This clonotype occurred a few times. The chain employs TRBV30 and TRBJ1-5; perhaps TRBD1 as D (6 bases). The ends were cut back, 3 bases at V and 3 bases at J, with 15 bases in the middle. The CDR3 is 15 residues long. Per germline, CDR1 GTSNPN and CDR2 SVGIG (reference sequence). The CDR3 loop reads CAWRGGGRDNQPQHF. CDR3 in DNA: TGTGCCTGGAGAGGGGGGGGTAGGGACAATCAGCCCCAGCATTTT. Together with reference TRBV30 and TRBJ1-5, the CDR3 gives the full variable domain: SQTIHQWPATLVQPVGSPLSLECTVEGTSNPNLYWYRQAAGRGLQLLFYSVGIGQISSEVPQNLSASRPQDRQFILSSKKLLLSDSGFYLCAWRGGGRDNQPQHFGDGTRLSIL.